The 10 T cell receptor beta chains below were found in one sample sequenced in a study of early T cells in non-severe SARS-CoV-2 infection. Each CDR3 protein gets one entry after TCRdb re-called the 5' RACE reads with MiXCR. The sample contains fewer than 75,000 distinct CDR3 sequences, 20% to 25% of which appear only once. The starting material was whole blood, obtained at baseline. These receptors originate from an adult who was a healthcare worker with PCR-confirmed SARS-CoV-2 infection or an uninfected control (not recorded which).

This clonotype was found a few times. This CDR3 reads CASSLQGWYNEQFF. The CDR3 nucleotides read TGTGCCAGCAGCCTACAGGGTTGGTACAATGAGCAGTTCTTC. The chain combines TRBV11-2 with TRBJ2-1; possible D gene TRBD1, 6 bases. Between the trimmed V and J ends, which lost 5 bases and 4 bases, there was a span of 12 bases. The germline V gene encodes CDR1 SGHAT and CDR2 FQNNGV. This CDR3 comprises 14 residues.

The chain links TRBV5-4 to TRBJ2-7, with 8 bases aligning to TRBD2. After removal of 1 base from V and 4 bases from J, the junction contained 7 bases not matched to a gene. From germline, CDR1 is SGHNT and CDR2 YYREEE (reference sequence). The CDR3 totals 15 residues. Written as DNA, the CDR3 is TGTGCCAGCAGCTTGACCGGACTAGCACCTTACGAGCAGTACTTC. Amino acid sequence: CASSLTGLAPYEQYF.

This clonotype was observed a few times. V and J are TRBV27 and TRBJ1-5; no clear D gene. Deletions cut 6 bases from V and 4 bases from J, with 13 bases between. The CDR3 runs to 14 residues. Germline V gene lookup returns CDR1 MNHEY and CDR2 SMNVEV (reference sequence). The CDR3 bases are TGTGCCAGCAGCATTTATAGAGGAAATCAGCCCCAGCATTTT. This gives the protein CASSIYRGNQPQHF.

This clonotype was recorded a few times. The chain joins TRBV20-1 to TRBJ1-6, with TRBD1 matching over 8 bases. V shed 6 bases and J 8 bases; nucleotides not matched to a gene: 9. The CDR3 loop spans 14 amino acids. The germline CDR1 and CDR2 sequences are DFQATT and SNEGSKA (reference sequence). The CDR3 bases are TGCAGTGCACTGAACGGACAGGGCGATTCACCCCTCCACTTT. Protein product: CSALNGQGDSPLHF.

This clonotype has a handful of counts. The chain joins TRBV7-7 to TRBJ2-7; TRBD1 matches at 8 bases. Per the germline V gene, CDR1 is SSHAT and CDR2 is FNYEAQ (reference sequence). CDR3 length: 15 residues. V shed 2 bases, J shed 5 bases, and the junction held 8 bases outside the gene matches. The DNA of the CDR3 is TGTGCCAGCAGCTTATTCTGGACAGGGAACCACGAGCAGTACTTC. It translates to CASSLFWTGNHEQYF. Variable domain in full (rest from reference TRBV7-7 and TRBJ2-7): GAGVSQSPRYKVTKRGQDVTLRCDPISSHATLYWYQQALGQGPEFLTYFNYEAQPDKSGLPSDRFSAERPEGSISTLTIQRTEQRDSAMYRCASSLFWTGNHEQYFGPGTRLTVT.

Only a few counts were recorded for this clonotype. The rearrangement links TRBV9 to TRBJ2-1; 9 positions match TRBD2. Germline CDR1 SGDLS, CDR2 YYNGEE. J lost 6 bases, V lost 0 bases, and 4 bases had no gene match. CDR3 length equals 15 residues. As DNA, the CDR3 is TGTGCCAGCAGCGTAGGGACTAGCGCGGGCAATGAGCAGTTCTTC. Protein sequence: CASSVGTSAGNEQFF.

This clonotype was seen only a few times. The genes are TRBV7-6 and TRBJ2-1, with D tentatively TRBD1 or TRBD2 (6 bases each). Deletions cut 4 bases from V and 9 bases from J, with 19 bases between. Germline CDR1 and CDR2: SGHVS and FNYEAQ. This CDR3 is built from 15 residues. CDR3 sequence (DNA): TGTGCCAGCAGCTCATCTGAAGGGGGGCTGAGTGAGCAGTTCTTC. Its translation is CASSSSEGGLSEQFF.

This clonotype was detected ten times or more. The rearrangement uses TRBV13 and TRBJ2-2, with D uncertain. The CDR3 loop spans 14 amino acids. Trimming stripped 3 bases from V and 1 base from J, with 6 bases between. Per germline, CDR1 PRHDT and CDR2 FYEKMQ (reference sequence). Written as DNA, the CDR3 is TGTGCCAGCAGCTTCCTAGGGAACACCGGGGAGCTGTTTTTT. Its protein is CASSFLGNTGELFF.

The V gene is TRBV5-1, the J gene TRBJ2-3, with D possibly TRBD2 on 6 matching bases. Germline V gene sequence: CDR1 SGHRS, CDR2 YFSETQ. The CDR3 runs to 15 residues. The V end lost 0 bases, the J end lost 5 bases, and 13 bases lay between the germline ends. The DNA for the CDR3 is TGCGCCAGCAGCTTGGCTGGCGGGGATGGAGATACGCAGTATTTT. It yields the protein CASSLAGGDGDTQYF.

The chain joins TRBV7-2 to TRBJ1-4, with a possible D match to TRBD1 (5 bases). The CDR3 is 16 amino acids. V lost 5 bases and J 0 bases, leaving 13 bases between the germline ends. Per the germline V gene, CDR1 is SGHTA and CDR2 is FQGNSA. CDR3 amino acids: CASSRGGAATNEKLFF. DNA of the CDR3: TGTGCCAGCAGCCGTGGGGGAGCAGCAACTAATGAAAAACTGTTTTTT.